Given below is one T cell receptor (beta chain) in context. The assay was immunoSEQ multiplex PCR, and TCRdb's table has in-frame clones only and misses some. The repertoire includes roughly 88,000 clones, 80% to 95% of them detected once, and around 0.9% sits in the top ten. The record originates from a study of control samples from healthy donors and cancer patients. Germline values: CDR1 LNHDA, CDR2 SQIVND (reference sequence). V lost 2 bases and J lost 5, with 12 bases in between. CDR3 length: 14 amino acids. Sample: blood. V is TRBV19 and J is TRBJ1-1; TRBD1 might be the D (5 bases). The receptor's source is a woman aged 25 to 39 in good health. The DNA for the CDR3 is TGTGCCAGTAGTATACAGGGTATAGAGACTGAAGCTTTCTTT. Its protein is CASSIQGIETEAFF.